Listed below are T cell receptor beta chains from one sample, sequenced in a study of T cells after posttransplantation cyclophosphamide. Produced via immunoSEQ multiplex PCR; TCRdb's table is partial and in-frame only. The sample presents 25,000 to 30,000 clones, none singletons. The specimen was PBMCs. The origin of the receptors is a woman aged 60 to 75 in good health, CMV-negative, and a related stem cell transplant donor. Both conserved end residues are part of each CDR3. D genes are given only for firm matches. Only some rows state a clone size, as once, few, many or a class for expanded clones.

J gene: TRBJ2-1; clone size: many; D gene: TRBD2; V gene: TRBV27; CDR3 protein: CASTSPLGLSGTSGMAGEQFF; CDR3 DNA: TGTGCCAGCACCTCCCCCCTCGGTCTTTCGGGGACTAGCGGGATGGCTGGTGAGCAGTTCTTC
J gene: TRBJ2-5; clone size: many; D gene: TRBD1; V gene: TRBV27; CDR3 protein: CASSSGQATAAQYF; CDR3 DNA: TGTGCCAGCAGTTCTGGACAGGCCACGGCGGCCCAGTACTTC
J gene: TRBJ2-5; clone size: many; D gene: NA; V gene: TRBV4-1; CDR3 protein: CASSLTLLQETQYF; CDR3 DNA: TGCGCCAGCAGCCTGACTCTACTTCAAGAGACCCAGTACTTC
J gene: TRBJ2-3; clone size: many; D gene: NA; V gene: TRBV10-3; CDR3 protein: CAIRVGQRTDTQYF; CDR3 DNA: TGTGCCATCAGGGTAGGACAACGCACAGATACGCAGTATTTT
J gene: TRBJ1-1; clone size: many; D gene: TRBD1; V gene: TRBV28; CDR3 protein: CASSLSMIGQAKNTEAFF; CDR3 DNA: TGTGCCAGCAGTTTGTCGATGATTGGACAGGCTAAGAACACTGAAGCTTTCTTT
J gene: TRBJ2-3; clone size: NA; D gene: TRBD1; V gene: TRBV5-1; CDR3 protein: CASSGTGGGDTQYF; CDR3 DNA: TGCGCCAGCAGCGGGACAGGGGGAGGAGATACGCAGTATTTT
J gene: TRBJ1-5; clone size: many; D gene: NA; V gene: TRBV11-2; CDR3 protein: CASSASTGYAQPQHF; CDR3 DNA: TGTGCCAGCAGCGCGTCAACAGGGTATGCTCAGCCCCAGCATTTT
J gene: TRBJ1-1; clone size: few; D gene: TRBD1; V gene: TRBV9; CDR3 protein: CASSVAAPGQGRTEAFF; CDR3 DNA: TGTGCCAGCAGCGTAGCTGCTCCAGGACAGGGAAGAACTGAAGCTTTCTTT
J gene: TRBJ1-2; clone size: many; D gene: NA; V gene: TRBV6-5; CDR3 protein: CASSYSAGLNYGYTF; CDR3 DNA: TGTGCCAGCAGTTACTCGGCAGGTCTTAACTATGGCTACACCTTC
J gene: TRBJ2-6; clone size: many; D gene: NA; V gene: TRBV7-9; CDR3 protein: CASSLALGFGANVLTF; CDR3 DNA: TGTGCCAGCAGCTTAGCGCTCGGGTTTGGGGCCAACGTCCTGACTTTC
J gene: TRBJ1-1; clone size: many; D gene: TRBD1; V gene: TRBV18; CDR3 protein: CASSPRTGGRDTEAFF; CDR3 DNA: TGTGCCAGCTCACCTAGGACAGGGGGCAGAGACACTGAAGCTTTCTTT
J gene: TRBJ2-3; clone size: NA; D gene: NA; V gene: TRBV30; CDR3 protein: CAWTRGAHTDTQYF; CDR3 DNA: TGTGCCTGGACCCGCGGAGCCCACACAGATACGCAGTATTTT
J gene: TRBJ2-7; clone size: many; D gene: TRBD2; V gene: TRBV28; CDR3 protein: CASKWGGINEQYF; CDR3 DNA: TGTGCCAGCAAGTGGGGGGGAATCAACGAGCAGTACTTC
J gene: TRBJ2-1; clone size: many; D gene: NA; V gene: TRBV4-1; CDR3 protein: CASSQDQARNEQFF; CDR3 DNA: TGCGCCAGCAGCCAAGATCAAGCACGTAATGAGCAGTTCTTC
J gene: TRBJ1-6; clone size: many; D gene: NA; V gene: TRBV2; CDR3 protein: CASSVDSNNSPLHF; CDR3 DNA: TGTGCCAGCAGTGTGGACAGTAATAATTCACCCCTCCACTTT
J gene: TRBJ2-5; clone size: NA; D gene: TRBD1; V gene: TRBV7-9; CDR3 protein: CASSRDRGTETQYF; CDR3 DNA: TGTGCCAGCAGCCGTGACAGGGGAACGGAGACCCAGTACTTC
J gene: TRBJ2-7; clone size: many; D gene: TRBD2; V gene: TRBV6-6; CDR3 protein: CASSEGLNSYEQYF; CDR3 DNA: TGTGCCAGCAGCGAGGGACTAAACTCCTACGAGCAGTACTTC
J gene: TRBJ1-1; clone size: many; D gene: NA; V gene: TRBV7-2; CDR3 protein: CASSPDAGTTNTEAFF; CDR3 DNA: TGTGCCAGCAGCCCAGACGCCGGGACAACTAACACTGAAGCTTTCTTT
J gene: TRBJ2-7; clone size: few; D gene: TRBD2; V gene: TRBV4-1; CDR3 protein: CTSSQDWVSTSGRGFHEQYF; CDR3 DNA: TGCACCAGCAGCCAAGATTGGGTGTCGACTAGCGGGAGGGGTTTCCACGAGCAGTACTTC
J gene: TRBJ1-5; clone size: few; D gene: NA; V gene: TRBV9; CDR3 protein: CASNLEGNSNQPQHF; CDR3 DNA: TGTGCCAGCAACTTGGAGGGGAATAGCAATCAGCCCCAGCATTTT
J gene: TRBJ1-2; clone size: many; D gene: TRBD1; V gene: TRBV5-5; CDR3 protein: CASSRELNRGTNYGYTF; CDR3 DNA: TGTGCCAGCAGTAGGGAACTGAACAGGGGAACTAACTATGGCTACACCTTC
J gene: TRBJ2-5; clone size: NA; D gene: TRBD2; V gene: TRBV5-4; CDR3 protein: CASSPRGVAGGETQYF; CDR3 DNA: TGTGCCAGCAGCCCCCGGGGAGTAGCGGGAGGAGAGACCCAGTACTTC
J gene: TRBJ1-5; clone size: many; D gene: NA; V gene: TRBV27; CDR3 protein: CASSQTGSYSNQPQHF; CDR3 DNA: TGTGCCAGCAGCCAAACAGGGTCCTATAGCAATCAGCCCCAGCATTTT
J gene: TRBJ1-2; clone size: many; D gene: NA; V gene: TRBV28; CDR3 protein: CASSLSLQRASNYGYTF; CDR3 DNA: TGTGCCAGCAGTTTATCCTTGCAAAGGGCATCGAACTATGGCTACACCTTC
J gene: TRBJ1-2; clone size: few; D gene: TRBD1; V gene: TRBV12-3/TRBV12-4; CDR3 protein: CASNPTGNYGYTF; CDR3 DNA: TGTGCCAGCAATCCGACAGGGAACTATGGCTACACCTTC
J gene: TRBJ2-7; clone size: many; D gene: TRBD2; V gene: TRBV7-2; CDR3 protein: CASSRAPGASGGAGEQYF; CDR3 DNA: TGTGCCAGCAGTCGCGCCCCAGGTGCTAGCGGGGGGGCGGGAGAGCAGTACTTC
J gene: TRBJ1-1; clone size: NA; D gene: NA; V gene: TRBV27; CDR3 protein: CASSLNSFRRDTEAFF; CDR3 DNA: TGTGCCAGCAGTTTAAATTCTTTTCGCAGAGACACTGAAGCTTTCTTT
J gene: TRBJ2-5; clone size: few; D gene: NA; V gene: TRBV5-6; CDR3 protein: CASSSEIDTPEGETQYF; CDR3 DNA: TGTGCCAGCAGCTCTGAGATAGACACCCCAGAGGGAGAGACCCAGTACTTC
J gene: TRBJ1-6; clone size: many; D gene: NA; V gene: TRBV12-3/TRBV12-4; CDR3 protein: CASTLQGGNSPLHF; CDR3 DNA: TGTGCCAGCACTCTACAGGGCGGTAATTCACCCCTCCACTTT
J gene: TRBJ2-7; clone size: many; D gene: TRBD1; V gene: TRBV11-2; CDR3 protein: CASSLDRGGEQYF; CDR3 DNA: TGTGCCAGCAGCCTTGACAGGGGCGGCGAGCAGTACTTC
J gene: TRBJ1-2; clone size: few; D gene: TRBD1; V gene: TRBV30; CDR3 protein: CAWSVPGQRSSYTF; CDR3 DNA: TGTGCCTGGAGTGTACCGGGACAGAGGTCGAGCTACACCTTC
J gene: TRBJ2-1; clone size: many; D gene: TRBD2; V gene: TRBV19; CDR3 protein: CASSIGTSGRVEQFF; CDR3 DNA: TGTGCCAGTAGTATAGGGACTAGCGGGAGAGTTGAGCAGTTCTTC
J gene: TRBJ2-5; clone size: many; D gene: TRBD2; V gene: TRBV5-1; CDR3 protein: CASSLGQRSGGQETQYF; CDR3 DNA: TGCGCCAGCAGCTTGGGCCAGAGGAGCGGGGGCCAAGAGACCCAGTACTTC
J gene: TRBJ1-4; clone size: many; D gene: NA; V gene: TRBV2; CDR3 protein: CASRRQTNEKLFF; CDR3 DNA: TGTGCCAGCAGGAGACAAACTAATGAAAAACTGTTTTTT
J gene: TRBJ2-7; clone size: many; D gene: NA; V gene: TRBV6-5; CDR3 protein: CASSYSRAYEQYF; CDR3 DNA: TGTGCCAGCAGTTACTCAAGGGCCTACGAGCAGTACTTC
J gene: TRBJ2-7; clone size: many; D gene: TRBD1; V gene: TRBV7-2; CDR3 protein: CASSFSVTGLEQYF; CDR3 DNA: TGTGCCAGCAGCTTTAGCGTGACAGGGTTAGAGCAGTACTTC
J gene: TRBJ2-5; clone size: many; D gene: NA; V gene: TRBV19; CDR3 protein: CASRATGRETQYF; CDR3 DNA: TGTGCCAGTAGGGCGACAGGGAGGGAGACCCAGTACTTC
J gene: TRBJ1-6; clone size: many; D gene: TRBD1; V gene: TRBV5-1; CDR3 protein: CASSLAGTGESPLHF; CDR3 DNA: TGCGCCAGCAGCTTGGCCGGGACAGGGGAATCACCCCTCCACTTT
J gene: TRBJ1-1; clone size: many; D gene: NA; V gene: TRBV7-9; CDR3 protein: CASRDGGIVAEAFF; CDR3 DNA: TGTGCCAGCCGGGACGGGGGGATTGTCGCTGAAGCTTTCTTT
J gene: TRBJ2-2; clone size: many; D gene: NA; V gene: TRBV12-3/TRBV12-4; CDR3 protein: CASSPPGRTENTGELFF; CDR3 DNA: TGTGCCAGCAGTCCTCCTGGACGGACAGAGAACACCGGGGAGCTGTTTTTT
J gene: TRBJ2-3; clone size: NA; D gene: TRBD1; V gene: TRBV28; CDR3 protein: CASSSGYRDRGATDTQYF; CDR3 DNA: TGTGCCAGCAGTTCAGGGTATCGGGACAGGGGGGCCACAGATACGCAGTATTTT
J gene: TRBJ2-5; clone size: many; D gene: TRBD1; V gene: TRBV30; CDR3 protein: CASDREQETQYF; CDR3 DNA: TGTGCCTCTGACAGGGAACAAGAGACCCAGTACTTC
J gene: TRBJ2-7; clone size: many; D gene: NA; V gene: TRBV5-1; CDR3 protein: CASSSRQDSSYEQYF; CDR3 DNA: TGCGCCAGCAGCTCTAGACAGGACAGCTCCTACGAGCAGTACTTC